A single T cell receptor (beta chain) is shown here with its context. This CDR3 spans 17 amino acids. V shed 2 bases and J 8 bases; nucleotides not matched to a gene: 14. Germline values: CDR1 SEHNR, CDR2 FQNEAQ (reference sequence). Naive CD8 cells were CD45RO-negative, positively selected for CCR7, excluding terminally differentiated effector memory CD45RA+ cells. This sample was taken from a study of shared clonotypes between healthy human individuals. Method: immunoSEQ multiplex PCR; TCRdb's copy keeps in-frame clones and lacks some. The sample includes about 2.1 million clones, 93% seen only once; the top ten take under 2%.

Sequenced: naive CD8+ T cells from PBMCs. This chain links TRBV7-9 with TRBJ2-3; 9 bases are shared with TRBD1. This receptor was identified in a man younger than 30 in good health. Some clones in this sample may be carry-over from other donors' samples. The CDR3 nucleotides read TGTGCCAGCAGCTTATTAATGCAGGGACAGGGTCTCTTTACGCAGTATTTT. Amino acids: CASSLLMQGQGLFTQYF.